This TCR beta chain was recovered during a study of beta chain features in type 1 diabetes. Reverse transcribing all isolated RNA meant expressed TCRB transcripts were sequenced. TCRdb keeps only in-frame clones here, not all; method: immunoSEQ multiplex PCR. In the table there are approximately 270,000 clones, roughly an eighth of which are singletons. In its sample, this clone was seen a few times. Antigen: not known. Via CD45RO/CCR7/CD25/CD127/CD95/CD27, cells of the CD4+ naive, central memory, regulatory and stem cell-like memory subsets were sorted. Points from the study as a whole: The study found that naive, central memory and Treg TCRB repertoires appeared more similar in patients than in healthy donors. Equally in patients and controls, shorter templates might have been favored by PCR. In all four CD4+ subsets, TCRB CDR3 length was significantly, moderately reduced in type 1 diabetes. The study found fewer insertions and more deletions at VDJ junctions in type 1 diabetes patients.

The clonotype originates from a man aged 25 to 40 with type 1 diabetes. Sequencing was done on a sample of naive CD4+ T cells from blood.

The CDR3: CASSPGLAGVDEQYF. CDR3 DNA: TGTGCCAGCTCCCCGGGACTAGCGGGAGTGGACGAGCAGTACTTC. This chain connects TRBV18 to TRBJ2-7; 14 bases are shared with TRBD2. Germline CDR1 reads KGHSH; CDR2 reads LQKENI. With V trimmed by 6 bases and J by 5 bases, 6 bases remained unmatched. CDR3 length equals 15 residues.